The 26 T cell receptor beta chains in this list originate from one sample, sequenced in a study of T cell changes during pregnancy in multiple sclerosis. Sequencing was performed with immunoSEQ multiplex PCR; in TCRdb, only in-frame clones are kept and a portion is missing. The data show 80,000 to 100,000 clones, 90% seen once. Sequencing used peripheral blood, obtained in the second trimester of pregnancy. The source is a female donor in good health, enrolled as a control in a pregnancy study.

This clone was seen once. The chain employs TRBV7-8 and TRBJ1-5; tentative D call: TRBD1 (5 bases). The length of the CDR3 is 15 residues. In germline, CDR1 is SGHVS, CDR2 FQNEAQ. With 1 base removed from V and 6 bases from J, the gap between germline ends came to 13 bases. The CDR3 bases are TGTGCCAGCAGCTTAGATTTCAGGGTAGGTCAGCCCCAGCATTTT. Its translation is CASSLDFRVGQPQHF. Drawing the rest from reference TRBV7-8 and TRBJ1-5, the complete variable domain is GAGVSQSPRYKVAKRGQDVALRCDPISGHVSLFWYQQALGQGPEFLTYFQNEAQLDKSGLPSDRFFAERPEGSVSTLKIQRTQQEDSAVYLCASSLDFRVGQPQHFGDGTRLSIL.

V gene TRBV6-1 combines with J gene TRBJ1-5; a possible D gene is TRBD1 (6 bases). Germline V lookup: CDR1 MNHNS, CDR2 SASEGT. The V end was cut by 4 bases, the J end by 1 base, with 17 bases between. CDR3 length: 17 amino acids. The CDR3 region has the DNA TGTGCCAGCAGTGGATTGATGGGGGCAAGCAGCAATCAGCCCCAGCATTTT. Amino acids: CASSGLMGASSNQPQHF.

The chain couples TRBV5-6 to TRBJ1-1, with D unresolved. CDR3 length: 12 residues. CDR1 is SGHDT, CDR2 YYEEEE, per germline. V gave up 0 bases and J gave up 4 bases, with 4 bases separating them. The CDR3 loop reads CASSLVATEAFF. The CDR3 region has the DNA TGTGCCAGCAGCTTGGTGGCCACTGAAGCTTTCTTT. The full variable domain, completed using reference TRBV5-6 and TRBJ1-1, is DAGVTQSPTHLIKTRGQQVTLRCSPKSGHDTVSWYQQALGQGPQFIFQYYEEEERQRGNFPDRFSGHQFPNYSSELNVNALLLGDSALYLCASSLVATEAFFGQGTRLTVV.

The rearrangement links TRBV6-5 to TRBJ2-7; TRBD1 is a possible D gene (6 bases). Germline V gives CDR1 MNHEY, CDR2 SVGAGI. CDR3 size: 15 residues. V lost 2 bases and J 0 bases, leaving 11 bases between the germline ends. The CDR3 is CASSYVQGPSYEQYF. The CDR3 bases are TGTGCCAGCAGTTACGTACAGGGACCCTCCTACGAGCAGTACTTC.

The gene calls are TRBV29-1 and TRBJ1-4, with 7 bases identical to TRBD1. J was trimmed by 3 bases and V by 4 bases; bases with no gene match: 11. From germline, CDR1 is SQVTM and CDR2 ANQGSEA. The CDR3 runs 16 residues. CDR3 amino acids: CSVGLRWGQSNEKLFF. CDR3 nucleotide sequence: TGCAGCGTTGGTCTCAGGTGGGGACAGTCTAATGAAAAACTGTTTTTT.

This clone was counted a few times. The chain couples TRBV5-1 to TRBJ1-2; D remains ambiguous. In germline, CDR1 is SGHRS, CDR2 YFSETQ. Trimming left V 0 bases short and J 3 bases short, with 3 bases between. The CDR3 covers 12 residues. The CDR3 reads CASSLADYGYTF. CDR3 nucleotide sequence: TGCGCCAGCAGCTTGGCGGACTATGGCTACACCTTC. Full variable domain (remainder filled in from reference TRBV5-1 and TRBJ1-2): KAGVTQTPRYLIKTRGQQVTLSCSPISGHRSVSWYQQTPGQGLQFLFEYFSETQRNKGNFPGRFSGRQFSNSRSEMNVSTLELGDSALYLCASSLADYGYTFGSGTRLTVV.

CDR3 sequence reads: CASSFGTGLGEQYF. The CDR3 coding sequence is TGCGCCAGCAGCTTCGGGACAGGGCTTGGCGAGCAGTACTTC. V usage is TRBV5-1 and J usage is TRBJ2-7; 9 positions agree with TRBD1. Germline CDR1 SGHRS, CDR2 YFSETQ. The junction had 6 bases not matched to a gene; V was cut back by 2 bases and J by 6 bases. The CDR3 is 14 amino acids.

This clone was seen only a few times. The rearrangement links TRBV12-5 to TRBJ2-1; D possibly corresponds to TRBD2 (6 bases). Germline V gene sequence: CDR1 LGHNT, CDR2 FRNRAP. V lost 5 bases, J lost 0 bases, and 11 bases lay in between. The CDR3 runs to 15 residues. CDR3 nucleotides: TGTGCTAGTGGTCCACGGGGGACCTCCTACAATGAGCAGTTCTTC. This encodes CASGPRGTSYNEQFF.

This clone has just a few counts. The chain uses TRBV7-9 and TRBJ1-1; D might be TRBD1 (5 bases). Germline V gene lookup returns CDR1 SEHNR and CDR2 FQNEAQ (reference sequence). V was pared by 5 bases and J by 4 bases, with 11 bases between. The CDR3 has 13 residues. The CDR3 sequence is CASSPHGATEAFF. The DNA for the CDR3 is TGTGCCAGCAGCCCACATGGGGCCACTGAAGCTTTCTTT. The variable domain in full, completed from reference TRBV7-9 and TRBJ1-1, reads DTGVSQNPRHKITKRGQNVTFRCDPISEHNRLYWYRQTLGQGPEFLTYFQNEAQLEKSRLLSDRFSAERPKGSFSTLEIQRTEQGDSAMYLCASSPHGATEAFFGQGTRLTVV.

The V call is TRBV6-1, the J call TRBJ1-2; 9 nucleotides line up with TRBD1. CDR3 size: 13 residues. J gave up 5 bases and V 6 bases, and 4 bases lay outside the gene matches. The germline V gene has CDR1 MNHNS and CDR2 SASEGT. Written as DNA, the CDR3 is TGTGCCAGCAGACAGGGGGCAATTTATGGCTACACCTTC. Translation: CASRQGAIYGYTF.

CDR3 in amino acids: CASSLEGQGGTGELFF. The CDR3 nucleotides read TGTGCCAGCAGCTTAGAGGGACAGGGGGGGACCGGGGAGCTGTTTTTT. The chain employs TRBV11-2 and TRBJ2-2; TRBD1 aligns across 11 bases. Germline assignment: CDR1 SGHAT and CDR2 FQNNGV. The CDR3 contains 16 residues. V was pared by 0 bases and J by 5 bases, with 2 bases of the junction left unmatched.

The chain joins TRBV10-3 to TRBJ2-5; TRBD1 agrees at 7 bases. Per the germline V gene, CDR1 is ENHRY and CDR2 is SYGVKD. The CDR3 is made up of 21 amino acids. Trimming cost V 4 bases and J 5 bases; bases outside gene matches: 28. The CDR3 DNA reads as TGTGCCATCAGTGGCACCGGAATAGGGGACAGTCTACCTTTAAAATTGGAGACCCAGTACTTC. Encoded protein: CAISGTGIGDSLPLKLETQYF.

The chain carries TRBV14 and TRBJ2-1, with TRBD1 matching over 7 bases. The CDR3 extends over 14 amino acids. J lost 5 bases, V lost 2 bases, and 3 bases had no gene match. CDR1 is SGHDN and CDR2 is FVKESK in the germline V gene. CDR3 coding DNA: TGTGCCAGCAGCCAATGGACAGGTGACAATGAGCAGTTCTTC. Its protein is CASSQWTGDNEQFF. Supplemented by reference TRBV14 and TRBJ2-1, the full variable domain reads EAGVTQFPSHSVIEKGQTVTLRCDPISGHDNLYWYRRVMGKEIKFLLHFVKESKQDESGMPNNRFLAERTGGTYSTLKVQPAELEDSGVYFCASSQWTGDNEQFFGPGTRLTVL.

The V and J genes are TRBV18 and TRBJ2-7; the match to TRBD2 covers 7 bases. Germline V gene data show CDR1 as KGHSH and CDR2 as LQKENI. V was pared by 6 bases and J by 4 bases, with 15 bases of the junction left unmatched. CDR3 length: 16 amino acids. Here the CDR3 DNA reads TGTGCCAGCTCCCAAGGGCGCGGGAGAAATTCGTACGAGCAGTACTTC. Encoded protein: CASSQGRGRNSYEQYF.

The V call is TRBV5-6, the J call TRBJ2-5; D perhaps matches TRBD1 (7 bases). Per germline, CDR1 SGHDT and CDR2 YYEEEE. There are 15 residues in the CDR3. The V and J ends lost 6 bases and 5 bases respectively, with 20 bases between them. Here the CDR3 reads CASNLGGGTGETQYF. Here the CDR3 DNA reads TGTGCCAGCAACTTAGGGGGCGGGACGGGGGAGACCCAGTACTTC.

This chain joins TRBV27 and TRBJ1-5, with D tentatively TRBD1 (6 bases). Germline V CDR1 and CDR2: MNHEY, SMNVEV (reference sequence). The V end lost 4 bases, the J end lost 6 bases, and 16 bases lay between the germline ends. This CDR3 is 15 amino acids long. The CDR3 loop reads CASSSTRGGGQPQHF. CDR3 in DNA: TGTGCCAGCAGTTCGACCAGGGGCGGAGGTCAGCCCCAGCATTTT.

This clone has just a few counts. The V and J genes are TRBV7-9 and TRBJ2-4; D possibly corresponds to TRBD1 (6 bases). V shed 5 bases and J shed 3 bases, with 14 bases lying between them. The CDR3 loop spans 15 amino acids. Germline V gene lookup returns CDR1 SEHNR and CDR2 FQNEAQ (reference sequence). The CDR3 reads CASSPGVWGKNIQYF. The CDR3, as DNA: TGTGCCAGCAGCCCAGGGGTTTGGGGCAAAAACATTCAGTACTTC.

This rearrangement joins TRBV6-5 to TRBJ1-2, with a possible D match to TRBD1 (5 bases). Trimming took off 6 bases at V and 4 bases at J, with 15 bases between the two ends. Germline lookup yields CDR1 MNHEY and CDR2 SVGAGI. The CDR3 is 14 residues long. The CDR3 sequence: CASRGTGVFYGYTF. The CDR3 DNA is TGTGCCAGCAGGGGAACAGGTGTGTTCTATGGCTACACCTTC.

The V and J genes are TRBV7-8 and TRBJ1-2; TRBD1 might be the D (5 bases). CDR1 and CDR2 from the germline V gene are SGHVS and FQNEAQ. Trimming left V 1 base short and J 6 bases short, with 12 bases between. This CDR3 has 14 residues. CDR3 sequence reads: CASSLELGQDGYTF. In DNA form, the CDR3 reads TGTGCCAGCAGCTTAGAGTTAGGACAAGATGGCTACACCTTC. Supplemented by reference TRBV7-8 and TRBJ1-2, the full variable domain reads GAGVSQSPRYKVAKRGQDVALRCDPISGHVSLFWYQQALGQGPEFLTYFQNEAQLDKSGLPSDRFFAERPEGSVSTLKIQRTQQEDSAVYLCASSLELGQDGYTFGSGTRLTVV.

The V and J genes are TRBV7-6 and TRBJ1-1; TRBD1 is a possible D gene (5 bases). Trimming took 5 bases from V and 0 from J, leaving 10 bases between them. Germline loops: CDR1 SGHVS, CDR2 FNYEAQ. The CDR3 is made up of 14 amino acids. The DNA of the CDR3 is TGTGCCAGCAGCCAAACGGGGGTGAACACTGAAGCTTTCTTT. It is translated as CASSQTGVNTEAFF.

The chain links TRBV18 to TRBJ2-6; D perhaps matches TRBD1 (6 bases). V was trimmed by 5 bases and J by 1 base, leaving 15 bases between them. This CDR3 region has 17 residues. The germline gives CDR1 KGHSH, CDR2 LQKENI. CDR3 in amino acids: CASSSGAKLSGANVLTF. As DNA, the CDR3 is TGTGCCAGCTCATCAGGGGCGAAGTTATCTGGGGCCAACGTCCTGACTTTC.

The genes are TRBV6-5 and TRBJ2-7, with a possible D match to TRBD1 (7 bases). Trimming took off 2 bases at V and 7 bases at J, with 15 bases between the two ends. CDR3 size: 14 residues. Germline lookup yields CDR1 MNHEY and CDR2 SVGAGI. This CDR3 reads CASSYEGGAGEQYF. In nucleotides, the CDR3 is TGTGCCAGCAGTTACGAAGGGGGCGCGGGGGAGCAGTACTTC.

This clone has just one count. This chain links TRBV5-6 with TRBJ1-2, with a weak D call TRBD1 (6 bases). V dropped 0 bases and J dropped 6 bases, with 9 bases sitting between them. Germline V gives CDR1 SGHDT, CDR2 YYEEEE. The CDR3 spans 13 residues. In DNA, the CDR3 is TGTGCCAGCAGCTTGGACAGGGTAGATGGCTACACCTTC. This gives the protein CASSLDRVDGYTF. Full variable domain (remainder filled in from reference TRBV5-6 and TRBJ1-2): DAGVTQSPTHLIKTRGQQVTLRCSPKSGHDTVSWYQQALGQGPQFIFQYYEEEERQRGNFPDRFSGHQFPNYSSELNVNALLLGDSALYLCASSLDRVDGYTFGSGTRLTVV.

The genes are TRBV15 and TRBJ1-4; D is undetermined. This CDR3 comprises 15 residues. From germline, CDR1 is LNHNV and CDR2 YYDKDF (reference sequence). The ends were cut back, 5 bases at V and 0 bases at J, with 10 bases in the middle. CDR3 sequence: CATSPRSTTNEKLFF. CDR3 in DNA: TGTGCCACCAGCCCTCGTAGTACAACTAATGAAAAACTGTTTTTT. Combining the CDR3 with reference TRBV15 and TRBJ1-4 gives the whole variable domain DAMVIQNPRYQVTQFGKPVTLSCSQTLNHNVMYWYQQKSSQAPKLLFHYYDKDFNNEADTPDNFQSRRPNTSFCFLDIRSPGLGDTAMYLCATSPRSTTNEKLFFGSGTQLSVL.

This clone was counted many times. The V call is TRBV6-1, the J call TRBJ2-7; 11 bases are shared with TRBD2. V dropped 0 bases and J dropped 2; count of bases not matched to a gene: 0. Looked up from germline, CDR1 is MNHNS and CDR2 is SASEGT. This CDR3 is built from 15 residues. This CDR3 reads CASSEASGGAYEQYF. The CDR3, as DNA: TGTGCCAGCAGTGAAGCTAGCGGGGGGGCCTACGAGCAGTACTTC.

J is TRBJ2-7 and V is TRBV5-8; TRBD1 matches 9 bases. Trimming cost V 1 base and J 3 bases; bases outside gene matches: 8. This CDR3 has 16 residues. The germline V gene encodes CDR1 SGHTS and CDR2 YDEGEE. The DNA of the CDR3 is TGTGCCAGCAGCTTGCCCGGGACAGGGAAAGACTACGAGCAGTACTTC. Translated, it gives CASSLPGTGKDYEQYF. Full variable domain (rest looked up from reference TRBV5-8 and TRBJ2-7): EAGVTQSPTHLIKTRGQQATLRCSPISGHTSVYWYQQALGLGLQFLLWYDEGEERNRGNFPPRFSGRQFPNYSSELNVNALELEDSALYLCASSLPGTGKDYEQYFGPGTRLTVT.